This T cell receptor beta chain was retrieved from a study of monozygotic twins with inflammatory bowel disease. TCRdb reprocessed the 5' RACE reads and keeps a single row for each CDR3 protein, giving no DNA. The repertoire table contains approximately 380,000 distinct CDR3 sequences. The CDR3 extends over 12 amino acids. Germline loops: CDR1 DFQATT, CDR2 SNEGSKA (reference sequence). Sequencing was performed on blood. The V gene is TRBV20-1, the J gene TRBJ2-2. This receptor was identified in a human donor with ulcerative colitis or Crohn's disease, or a healthy co-twin of an affected twin (not recorded which). The CDR3: CSARDTAGELFF.